This section outlines one TCR beta chain sequence together with its context. What it binds is not known. The CDR3 extends over 13 amino acids. Trimming removed 8 bases at V and 4 bases at J, with 11 bases between. The germline V gene has CDR1 MNHNS and CDR2 SASEGT. Caucasian adults living in Nashville, Tennessee, provided all samples. This sample was included in a study of shared clonotypes between healthy human individuals. Notes on the study in general: As a rule, naive subsets had a larger estimated richness than memory subsets. Non-shared clonotypes showed lower generation probabilities than clonotypes common to all four donors. Few donors restricted represented genetic and exposure-history diversity.

Generated by immunoSEQ multiplex PCR, the TCRdb table keeps only in-frame clones and is missing some. The sample shows millions of clones, 90% to 95% of them seen only once. V gene TRBV6-1 combines with J gene TRBJ2-2; D is unclear. Sample: naive CD4+ T cells sorted from blood. Regarding subset: CD45RA+ positively selected. This TCR came from a man younger than 35 in good health. The CDR3 is CASPLLSTGELFF. The CDR3 DNA is TGTGCCAGCCCTCTTTTGTCCACCGGGGAGCTGTTTTTT.